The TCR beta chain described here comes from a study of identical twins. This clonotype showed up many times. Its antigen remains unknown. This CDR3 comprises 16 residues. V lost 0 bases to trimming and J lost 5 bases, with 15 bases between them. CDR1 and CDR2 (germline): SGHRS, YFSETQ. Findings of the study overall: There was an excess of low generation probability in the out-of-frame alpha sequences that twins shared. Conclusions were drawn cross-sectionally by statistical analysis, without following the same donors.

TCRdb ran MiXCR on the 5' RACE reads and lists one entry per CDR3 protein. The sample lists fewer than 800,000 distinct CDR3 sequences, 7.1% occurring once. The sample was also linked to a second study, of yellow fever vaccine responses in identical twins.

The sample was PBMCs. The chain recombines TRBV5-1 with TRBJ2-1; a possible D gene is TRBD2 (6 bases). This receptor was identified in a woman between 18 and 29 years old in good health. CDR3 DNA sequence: TGCGCCAGCAGCTTGGCCGGGAGTCGGGCGAACAATGAGCAGTTCTTC. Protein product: CASSLAGSRANNEQFF.